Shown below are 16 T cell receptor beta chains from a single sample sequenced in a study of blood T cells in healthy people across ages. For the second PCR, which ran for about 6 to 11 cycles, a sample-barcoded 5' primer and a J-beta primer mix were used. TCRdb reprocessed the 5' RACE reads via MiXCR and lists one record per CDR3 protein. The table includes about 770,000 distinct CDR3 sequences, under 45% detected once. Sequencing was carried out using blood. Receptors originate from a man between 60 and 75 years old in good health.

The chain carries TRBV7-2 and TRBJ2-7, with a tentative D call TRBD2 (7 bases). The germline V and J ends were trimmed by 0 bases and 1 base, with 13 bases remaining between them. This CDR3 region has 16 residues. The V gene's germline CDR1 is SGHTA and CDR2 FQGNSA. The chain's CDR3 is CASSLAKGGGSYEQYF. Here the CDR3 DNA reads TGTGCCAGCAGCTTAGCAAAAGGGGGAGGGTCCTACGAGCAGTACTTC.

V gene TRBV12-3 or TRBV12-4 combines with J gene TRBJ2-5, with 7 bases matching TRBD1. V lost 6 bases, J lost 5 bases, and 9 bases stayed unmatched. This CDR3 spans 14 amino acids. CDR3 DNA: TGTGCCAGCAGACCCAGGGGGATGGGGGAGACCCAGTACTTC. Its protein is CASRPRGMGETQYF.

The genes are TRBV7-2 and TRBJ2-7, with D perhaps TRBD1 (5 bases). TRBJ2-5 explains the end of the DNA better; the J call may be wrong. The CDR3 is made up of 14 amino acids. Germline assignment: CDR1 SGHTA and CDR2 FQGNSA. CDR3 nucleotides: TGTGCCAGCAGCTCTGGGGCACTACGTGAGACCCAGTACTTC. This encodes CASSSGALRETQYF.

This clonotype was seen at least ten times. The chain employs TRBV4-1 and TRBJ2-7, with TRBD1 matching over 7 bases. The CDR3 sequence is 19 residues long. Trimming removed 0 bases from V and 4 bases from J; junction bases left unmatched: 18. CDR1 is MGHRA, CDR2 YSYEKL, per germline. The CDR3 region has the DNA TGCGCCAGCAGCCAAGATTCCATGGACAGGTTGACTACTGTATACGAGCAGTACTTC. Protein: CASSQDSMDRLTTVYEQYF.

CDR3 loop: CASSLSGVYQETQYF. DNA for the CDR3: TGTGCCAGCTCACTCAGCGGGGTCTATCAAGAGACCCAGTACTTC. The chain combines TRBV18 with TRBJ2-5, with TRBD2 matching 7 bases. J gave up 2 bases and V 4 bases, and 7 bases lay outside the gene matches. CDR3 size: 15 residues. In germline, CDR1 is KGHSH, CDR2 LQKENI.

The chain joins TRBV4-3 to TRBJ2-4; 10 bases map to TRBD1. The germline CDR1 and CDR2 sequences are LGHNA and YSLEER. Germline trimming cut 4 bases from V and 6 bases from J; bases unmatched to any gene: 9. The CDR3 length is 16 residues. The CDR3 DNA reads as TGCGCCAGCAGCCGGGGAGACAGGGGGCGAGGAAACATTCAGTACTTC. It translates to CASSRGDRGRGNIQYF.

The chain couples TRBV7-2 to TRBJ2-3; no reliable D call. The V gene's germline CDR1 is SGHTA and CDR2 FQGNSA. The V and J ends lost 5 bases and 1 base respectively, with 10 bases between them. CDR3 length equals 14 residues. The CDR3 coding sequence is TGTGCCAGCAGCCCGTCCTGGGGCACAGATACGCAGTATTTT. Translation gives CASSPSWGTDTQYF.

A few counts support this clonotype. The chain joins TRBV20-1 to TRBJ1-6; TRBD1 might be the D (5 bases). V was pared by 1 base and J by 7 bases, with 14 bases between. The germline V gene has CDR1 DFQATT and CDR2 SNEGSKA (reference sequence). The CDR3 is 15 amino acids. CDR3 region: CSARVGGLVNSPLHF. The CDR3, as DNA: TGCAGTGCTAGAGTCGGGGGATTAGTGAATTCACCCCTCCACTTT.

The CDR3 sequence is CSAKRHNQPQHF. DNA for the CDR3: TGCAGTGCTAAACGGCACAATCAGCCCCAGCATTTT. This chain connects TRBV20-1 to TRBJ1-5; D is uncertain. V dropped 4 bases and J dropped 3 bases, with 7 bases sitting between them. Germline assignment: CDR1 DFQATT and CDR2 SNEGSKA (reference sequence). The CDR3 spans 12 residues.

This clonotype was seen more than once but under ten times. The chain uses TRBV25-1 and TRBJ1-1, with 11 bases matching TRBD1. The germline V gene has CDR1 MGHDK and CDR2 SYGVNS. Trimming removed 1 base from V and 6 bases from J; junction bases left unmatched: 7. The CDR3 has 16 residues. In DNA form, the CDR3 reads TGTGCCAGCAGTGAATCCAACCAGGACAGGGGGCCTGAAGCTTTCTTT. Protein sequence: CASSESNQDRGPEAFF. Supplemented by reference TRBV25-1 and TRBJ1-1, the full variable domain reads EADIYQTPRYLVIGTGKKITLECSQTMGHDKMYWYQQDPGMELHLIHYSYGVNSTEKGDLSSESTVSRIRTEHFPLTLESARPSHTSQYLCASSESNQDRGPEAFFGQGTRLTVV.

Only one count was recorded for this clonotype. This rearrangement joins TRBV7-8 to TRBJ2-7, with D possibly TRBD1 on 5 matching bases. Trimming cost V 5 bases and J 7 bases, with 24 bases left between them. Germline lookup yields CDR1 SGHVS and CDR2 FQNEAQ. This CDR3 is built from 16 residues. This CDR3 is CASSDTHRYSYNEQYF. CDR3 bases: TGTGCCAGCAGCGATACTCACAGGTACTCCTACAATGAGCAGTACTTC.

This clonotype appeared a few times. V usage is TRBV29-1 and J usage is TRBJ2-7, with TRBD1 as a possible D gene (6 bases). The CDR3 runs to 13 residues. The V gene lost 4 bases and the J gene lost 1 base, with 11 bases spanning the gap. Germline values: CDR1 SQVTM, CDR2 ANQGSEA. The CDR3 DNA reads TGCAGCGTTGGGGGGACAAAGTCCTACGAGCAGTACTTC. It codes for CSVGGTKSYEQYF.

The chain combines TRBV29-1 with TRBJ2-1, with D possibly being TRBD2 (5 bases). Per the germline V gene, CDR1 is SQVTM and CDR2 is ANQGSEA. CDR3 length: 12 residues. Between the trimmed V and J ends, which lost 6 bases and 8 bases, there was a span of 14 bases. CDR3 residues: CSVEGLRDEQFF. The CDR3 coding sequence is TGCAGCGTCGAGGGTCTGAGGGATGAGCAGTTCTTC.

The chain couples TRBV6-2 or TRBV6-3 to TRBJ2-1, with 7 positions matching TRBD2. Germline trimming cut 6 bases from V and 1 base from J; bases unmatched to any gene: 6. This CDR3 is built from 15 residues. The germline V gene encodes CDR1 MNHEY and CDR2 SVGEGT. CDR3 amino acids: CASSSGGPSYNEQFF. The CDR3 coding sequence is TGTGCCAGCAGCTCGGGGGGTCCGTCCTACAATGAGCAGTTCTTC.

The CDR3 sequence is CASSLDQTTQYF. In DNA, the CDR3 is TGTGCCAGCAGCTTAGATCAAACTACGCAGTATTTT. The J gene is TRBJ2-3, the V gene TRBV11-2; D gene ambiguous. Germline CDR1 SGHAT, CDR2 FQNNGV. This CDR3 is built from 12 residues. Trimming cost V 0 bases and J 8 bases, with 6 bases left between them.

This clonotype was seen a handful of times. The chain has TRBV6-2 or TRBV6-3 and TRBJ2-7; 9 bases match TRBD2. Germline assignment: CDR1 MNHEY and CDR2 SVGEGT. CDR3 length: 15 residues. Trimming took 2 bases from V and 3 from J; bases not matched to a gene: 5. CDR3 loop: CASSYRSGGNYEQYF. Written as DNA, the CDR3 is TGTGCCAGCAGTTACCGGAGCGGGGGGAACTACGAGCAGTACTTC.